The entry below gives a single TCR beta chain sequence along with its context. Its antigen is not identified. The record originates from a study of metastatic and nonmetastatic thyroid tumors. The overall study: A comparison of repertoires was made across blood and tumor or nodule tissue from malignant and benign thyroid patients. Notes on the study in general: Malignant tumors reportedly showed significantly higher TCR beta diversity than benign nodules in both blood and tumor.

Thyroid surgery was performed in patients who had received no treatment beforehand. The authors' processing: CDR3 differences across clinicopathological groups were used to build a distant-metastasis classifier for papillary thyroid cancer. From the PCR reads, TCRdb re-called clones with MiXCR. The V and J calls and clone size come from TCRdb's table, not from the authors' own analysis. The profile shows 5,000 to 6,500 clones, around a third of them singletons. The sequenced sample consisted of tumor tissue. This TCR was recovered from a male donor with papillary thyroid cancer or a benign thyroid nodule (not recorded which). Some clones in this sample may be carry-over from other donors' samples.

In DNA form, the CDR3 reads TGTGCCAGCAGCTCACTCCATGGGGGCGAGCAGTACTTC. Protein product: CASSSLHGGEQYF. The V call is TRBV11-2, the J call TRBJ2-7; TRBD1 or TRBD2 may be the D gene (5 bases each). CDR1 SGHAT and CDR2 FQNNGV come from the germline V gene. CDR3 size: 13 residues. The V gene lost 4 bases and the J gene lost 6 bases, with 13 bases spanning the gap.